The 25 T cell receptor beta chains reported below all come from one sample, sequenced in a study of T cells in Graves' hyperthyroidism and ophthalmopathy. It was RNA transcripts that yielded the amplified TCR beta CDR3 regions. RT-PCR in the first round (using the HTBI primer set) targeted the TCR CDR3. Each CDR3 protein gets one entry after TCRdb re-called the multiplex PCR reads with MiXCR. In the table there are 400,000 to 500,000 distinct CDR3 sequences, 14% of which are singletons. Sequenced: blood. These receptors came from a woman aged 18-30 years with Graves' hyperthyroidism.

This clonotype came up many times. The chain is built from TRBV2 and TRBJ1-5, with a possible D match to TRBD1 (6 bases). Germline assignment: CDR1 SNHLY and CDR2 FYNNEI. V dropped 6 bases and J dropped 1 base, with 13 bases sitting between them. CDR3 length: 15 amino acids. The DNA of the CDR3 is TGTGCCAGCAGACAGACAGGTCTGAGCAATCAGCCCCAGCATTTT. This translates into CASRQTGLSNQPQHF. Supplemented by reference TRBV2 and TRBJ1-5, the full variable domain reads EPEVTQTPSHQVTQMGQEVILRCVPISNHLYFYWYRQILGQKVEFLVSFYNNEISEKSEIFDDQFSVERPDGSNFTLKIRSTKLEDSAMYFCASRQTGLSNQPQHFGDGTRLSIL.

This clonotype was seen at least ten times. V is TRBV30 and J is TRBJ1-2; a weak D match, TRBD1 (5 bases). The V end lost 1 base, the J end lost 4 bases, and 7 bases lay between the germline ends. The CDR3 loop spans 12 amino acids. CDR1 and CDR2 from the germline V gene are GTSNPN and SVGIG (reference sequence). The CDR3 loop is CAWSGGSYGYTF. The CDR3 bases are TGTGCCTGGAGTGGGGGCAGCTATGGCTACACCTTC.

The genes are TRBV6-2 or TRBV6-3 and TRBJ1-4; 7 bases map to TRBD1. Trimming removed 4 bases from V and 5 bases from J; junction bases left unmatched: 13. The CDR3 spans 17 residues. Germline V CDR1 and CDR2: MNHEY, SVGEGT. The CDR3 region has the DNA TGTGCCAGCAGTTCGCCCCACTCAGGGGGGGGCAATGAAAAACTGTTTTTT. Protein: CASSSPHSGGGNEKLFF.

This clonotype was recorded many times. This sequence joins TRBV20-1 and TRBJ1-6; 7 nucleotides line up with TRBD1. This CDR3 has 16 residues. Looked up from germline, CDR1 is DFQATT and CDR2 is SNEGSKA (reference sequence). V shed 6 bases, J shed 9 bases, and the junction held 17 bases outside the gene matches. The DNA for the CDR3 is TGCAGTGCCGGCGATCTACTCCAGGGGGGTAGTTCACCCCTCCACTTT. Amino acids: CSAGDLLQGGSSPLHF.

The rearrangement links TRBV7-8 to TRBJ1-3; tentative D call: TRBD1 (6 bases). The CDR3 runs to 16 residues. Trimming cost V 7 bases and J 0 bases, with 16 bases left between them. Germline V lookup: CDR1 SGHVS, CDR2 FQNEAQ. The CDR3 region has the DNA TGTGCCAGCACCGGGGGCGGTTTGAGCTCTGGAAACACCATATATTTT. This gives the protein CASTGGGLSSGNTIYF.

Only a few counts were recorded for this clonotype. The gene calls are TRBV15 and TRBJ2-6; D call uncertain. The CDR3 is 13 amino acids. The V gene's germline CDR1 is LNHNV and CDR2 YYDKDF (reference sequence). Trimming pared 4 bases from V and 4 bases from J, leaving 5 bases between. The CDR3 loop is CATSTRGANVLTF. As DNA, the CDR3 is TGTGCCACCAGCACCCGGGGGGCCAACGTCCTGACTTTC.

This clonotype was counted only a few times. V is TRBV6-5 and J is TRBJ1-3; TRBD1 aligns across 8 bases. V shed 4 bases and J 0 bases; nucleotides not matched to a gene: 5. Looked up from germline, CDR1 is MNHEY and CDR2 is SVGAGI. CDR3 size: 16 residues. CDR3 DNA: TGTGCCAGCAGTTCAGGACAGGGAAACTCTGGAAACACCATATATTTT. Protein product: CASSSGQGNSGNTIYF.

This clonotype was seen at least ten times. V usage is TRBV10-3 and J usage is TRBJ2-7; D is ambiguous. The CDR3 contains 14 residues. Trimming shortened V by 4 bases and J by 6 bases, and 16 bases separated the two germline ends. Germline lookup yields CDR1 ENHRY and CDR2 SYGVKD. CDR3 nucleotide sequence: TGTGCCATCAGTGGCGGTGGCGCGGAGTCCGAGCAGTACGTC. It specifies CAISGGGAESEQYV.

As for this clonotype: A read error is possible here, since a much larger clone lies one base away. This sequence joins TRBV3-1 and TRBJ2-2; TRBD2 aligns across 9 bases. There are 16 residues in the CDR3. CDR1 and CDR2 (germline): LGHDT, YNNKEL (reference sequence). The CDR3 spells CASSQGPSGNTGELSF. The CDR3 region has the DNA TGTGCCAGCAGCCAAGGGCCTAGCGGGAACACCGGGGAGCTGTCTTTT.

This clonotype occurred many times. V and J are TRBV5-1 and TRBJ2-1; 8 positions match TRBD2. The CDR3 extends over 18 amino acids. The trim removed 0 bases at V and 2 bases at J, leaving 10 bases unmatched. Germline V lookup: CDR1 SGHRS, CDR2 YFSETQ. The CDR3 region is CASSLAPASGRTYNEQFF. The CDR3 coding sequence is TGCGCCAGCAGCTTGGCACCCGCTAGCGGGCGAACCTACAATGAGCAGTTCTTC.

This clonotype was observed many times. This chain links TRBV6-2 or TRBV6-3 with TRBJ2-5, with 14 bases aligning to TRBD2. The V segment lost 5 bases and the J segment 4 bases; nucleotides outside the gene matches: 9. CDR1 and CDR2 (germline): MNHEY, SVGEGT. This CDR3 has 17 residues. The CDR3 nucleotides read TGTGCCAGCAGTGATCCGGGACTAGCGGGAGCCCCAGAGACCCAGTACTTC. This gives the protein CASSDPGLAGAPETQYF.

The chain joins TRBV2 to TRBJ2-1; TRBD2 matches 11 bases. Trimming removed 11 bases from V and 1 base from J; junction bases left unmatched: 10. Germline CDR1 reads SNHLY; CDR2 reads FYNNEI. The CDR3 consists of 16 residues. CDR3 nucleotide sequence: TGTGCCGCCAGGGGACTAGCGGAGATTTCCTACAATGAGCAGTTCTTC. Amino acid sequence: CAARGLAEISYNEQFF.

This clonotype was picked up a small number of times. The J gene is TRBJ2-1, the V gene TRBV10-1, with D unclear. This CDR3 is built from 12 residues. V was pared by 7 bases and J by 3 bases, with 7 bases between. CDR1 WNHNN and CDR2 SYGVQD come from the germline V gene (reference sequence). The CDR3 sequence: CASIQIYNEQFF. The CDR3 DNA is TGCGCCAGCATCCAGATCTACAATGAGCAGTTCTTC.

About this clonotype itself: This may arise from a read error, as a much more abundant clone is one base away. The genes are TRBV20-1 and TRBJ1-5; the D is unclear. V lost 5 bases and J lost 7, with 12 bases in between. CDR3 length: 12 residues. Germline lookup yields CDR1 DFQATT and CDR2 SNEGSKA (reference sequence). DNA of the CDR3: TGCAGTGCTCAGGTTTGGGAACAGCCCCAGCATTTT. Translation: CSAQVWEQPQHF.

This clonotype occurred many times. V gene TRBV4-1 combines with J gene TRBJ1-5, with 9 bases that match TRBD1. The CDR3 is 17 amino acids. The germline gives CDR1 MGHRA, CDR2 YSYEKL. The V gene end was trimmed by 5 bases and the J gene end by 1 base; junction bases not matched to a gene: 9. The CDR3 coding sequence is TGCGCCAGCAGCACGGACAGGGGTCAAGGGAGCAATCAGCCCCAGCATTTT. It is translated as CASSTDRGQGSNQPQHF.

The genes are TRBV7-3 and TRBJ2-2; D not certain. Deletions cut 1 base from V and 5 bases from J, with 8 bases between. In germline, CDR1 is SGHTA, CDR2 FQGTGA. This CDR3 has 14 residues. The CDR3 is CASSLNPATGELFF. The CDR3 bases are TGTGCCAGCAGCTTAAATCCGGCGACCGGGGAGCTGTTTTTT.

This chain uses TRBV3-1 with TRBJ2-7; 14 bases map to TRBD2. The CDR3 is 16 amino acids. Germline V gene lookup returns CDR1 LGHDT and CDR2 YNNKEL (reference sequence). With V trimmed by 2 bases and J by 7 bases, 7 bases remained unmatched. CDR3 sequence (DNA): TGTGCCAGCAGCCAATGGGGACTAGCGGGAGAGGGTGAGCAGTACTTC. Translated, it gives CASSQWGLAGEGEQYF.

This clonotype occurred many times. This CDR3 reads CAISDAEYSTDTQYF. The DNA for the CDR3 is TGTGCCATCAGTGATGCCGAATATAGCACAGATACGCAGTATTTT. The rearrangement joins TRBV10-3 to TRBJ2-3; D is unresolved. The germline gives CDR1 ENHRY, CDR2 SYGVKD. Trimming pared 3 bases from V and 0 bases from J, leaving 10 bases between. The CDR3 covers 15 residues.

The V and J genes are TRBV20-1 and TRBJ2-3; 10 nucleotides agree with TRBD2. V lost 3 bases to trimming and J lost 7 bases; unmatched junction nucleotides: 13. CDR1 and CDR2 from the germline V gene are DFQATT and SNEGSKA (reference sequence). The CDR3 extends over 16 amino acids. CDR3 sequence (DNA): TGCAGTGCTAGCCCAACCCTAGCGGGAGTCGGTCATACGCAGTATTTT. As protein: CSASPTLAGVGHTQYF.

This clonotype was counted a few times. The genes are TRBV5-8 and TRBJ2-5, with 13 bases aligning to TRBD2. The germline V gene has CDR1 SGHTS and CDR2 YDEGEE. Trimming at V came to 4 bases and at J to 5 bases, leaving 11 bases not matched to a gene. The CDR3 consists of 17 residues. The CDR3 DNA follows: TGTGCCAGCAGCAAGTTCGGGACTAGCGGGATAGGCGAGACCCAGTACTTC. Protein product: CASSKFGTSGIGETQYF.

Ten or more counts support this clonotype. The chain recombines TRBV4-1 with TRBJ2-1; D ambiguous. Trimming shortened V by 2 bases and J by 12 bases, and 14 bases separated the two germline ends. Germline V gene data show CDR1 as MGHRA and CDR2 as YSYEKL. The CDR3 contains 13 residues. The CDR3 sequence: CASSQTMGERQFF. For the CDR3, the DNA is TGCGCCAGCAGCCAAACCATGGGCGAGAGGCAGTTCTTC.

This clonotype was counted ten times or more. The gene calls are TRBV30 and TRBJ1-5; D is undetermined. From germline, CDR1 is GTSNPN and CDR2 SVGIG (reference sequence). V shed 0 bases and J shed 7 bases, with 10 bases lying between them. This CDR3 has 13 residues. The CDR3 DNA reads as TGTGCCTGGAGTGTAAGGCAGGAGCAGCCCCAGCATTTT. Translating gives CAWSVRQEQPQHF.

This clonotype came up many times. As DNA, the CDR3 is TGTGCCAGCAGTAACAGGGGAGGGACTGAAGCTTTCTTT. Its translation: CASSNRGGTEAFF. V and J are TRBV25-1 and TRBJ1-1, with TRBD1 identical over 7 bases. Germline CDR1 reads MGHDK; CDR2 reads SYGVNS. V dropped 5 bases and J dropped 5; count of bases not matched to a gene: 5. The CDR3 contains 13 residues.

This clonotype was counted at least ten times. The genes are TRBV12-3 or TRBV12-4 and TRBJ1-1; D is ambiguous. Between the trimmed V and J ends, which lost 5 bases and 3 bases, there was a span of 10 bases. This CDR3 comprises 13 residues. The CDR3 region has the DNA TGTGCCAGCAGTAACCTAAGGGACACTGAAGCTTTCTTT. Its protein is CASSNLRDTEAFF.

A remark on this clonotype: Given a much more abundant clone one base away, this may be a read error. The chain uses TRBV2 and TRBJ2-6, with unresolved D. Germline lookup yields CDR1 SNHLY and CDR2 FYNNEI. This CDR3 contains 16 residues. CDR3 residues: CANSDRRVSGANVLTF. For the CDR3, the DNA is TGTGCCAACAGTGACCGACGGGTCTCTGGGGCCAACGTCCTGACTTTC.